This paragraph reports one T cell receptor beta chain. This entry comes from a study of blood T cell repertoires in COVID-19. CDR1 and CDR2 (germline): MNHNY, SVGAGI (reference sequence). J gave up 2 bases and V 6 bases, and 3 bases lay outside the gene matches. This CDR3 region has 13 residues. Sequencing used immunoSEQ multiplex PCR; TCRdb keeps in-frame clones, though not all of them. Of 300,000 to 350,000 clones in the sample, 75% to 90% were seen once. The sample taken for sequencing was peripheral blood. This receptor was taken from a woman aged 45-65 years with COVID-19, enrolled during active disease. The J gene is TRBJ1-2, the V gene TRBV6-6, with 7 bases matching TRBD1. CDR3 nucleotide sequence: TGTGCCAGCAGGTCGACAGGGAACTATGGCTACACCTTC. The encoded protein is CASRSTGNYGYTF.